This TCR beta chain derives from a study of vaccination effects on CD4 cells after COVID-19. The CDR3 runs to 17 residues. CDR1 is PRHDT and CDR2 is FYEKMQ in the germline V gene (reference sequence). Trimming removed 1 base from V and 4 bases from J; junction bases left unmatched: 8. Between days 10 and 11 of culture, CD4+ T cells were separated out. The cohort was immunized with two doses of either the BNT162b2 or mRNA-1273 vaccine. The healthy vaccine recipients, who had no prior SARS-CoV-2 infection, showed negative nucleocapsid antibodies. In the cultures, half the medium was exchanged for IL-2 medium on days 3 and 7. Concerning this clone itself: Its cognate antigen is unknown.

The assay was immunoSEQ multiplex PCR, and TCRdb's table has in-frame clones only and misses some. Of 45,000 or so clones in the sample, about 70% were seen once. The chain is built from TRBV13 and TRBJ2-5; TRBD2 agrees at 11 bases. This TCR came from a human donor who received a COVID-19 vaccine. Source: CD4+ T cells from PBMCs cultured without peptide, taken after COVID-19 vaccination. In DNA, the CDR3 is TGTGCCAGCAGCTTAGTGGCTAGCGGGGGGTTTAGAGAGACCCAGTACTTC. Encoded protein: CASSLVASGGFRETQYF.